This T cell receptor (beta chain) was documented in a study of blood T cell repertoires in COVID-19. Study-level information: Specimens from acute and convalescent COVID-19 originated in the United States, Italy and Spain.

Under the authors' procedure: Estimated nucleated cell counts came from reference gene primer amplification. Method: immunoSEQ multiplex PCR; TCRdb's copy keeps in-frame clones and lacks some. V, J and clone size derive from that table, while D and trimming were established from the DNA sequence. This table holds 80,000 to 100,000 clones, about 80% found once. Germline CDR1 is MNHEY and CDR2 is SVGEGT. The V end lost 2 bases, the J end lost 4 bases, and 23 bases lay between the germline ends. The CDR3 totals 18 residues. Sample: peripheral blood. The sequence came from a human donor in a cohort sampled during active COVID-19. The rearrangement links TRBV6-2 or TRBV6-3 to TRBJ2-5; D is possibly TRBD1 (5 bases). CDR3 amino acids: CASSYDTRRSFTGETQYF. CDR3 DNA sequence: TGTGCCAGCAGTTACGACACAAGGCGGAGCTTTACAGGAGAGACCCAGTACTTC.